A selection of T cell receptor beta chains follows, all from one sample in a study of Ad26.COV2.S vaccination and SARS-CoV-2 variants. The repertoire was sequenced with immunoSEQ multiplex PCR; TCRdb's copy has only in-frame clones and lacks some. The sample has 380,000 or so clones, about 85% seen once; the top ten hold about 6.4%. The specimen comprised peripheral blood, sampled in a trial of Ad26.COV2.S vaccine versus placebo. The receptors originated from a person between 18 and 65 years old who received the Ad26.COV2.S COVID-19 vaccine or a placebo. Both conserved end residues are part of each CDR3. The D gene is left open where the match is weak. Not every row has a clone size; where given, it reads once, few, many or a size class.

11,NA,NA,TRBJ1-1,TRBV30,TGTGCCTCCCAGGTGAACACTGAAGCTTTCTTT,CASQVNTEAFF
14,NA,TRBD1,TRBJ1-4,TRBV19,TGTGCCAGTAGTCACAGGGGGAGGGATGAAAAACTGTTTTTT,CASSHRGRDEKLFF
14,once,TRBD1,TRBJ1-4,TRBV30,TGTGCCTGGAGTAAAGGTACAGGGGTGGAAAAACTGTTTTTT,CAWSKGTGVEKLFF
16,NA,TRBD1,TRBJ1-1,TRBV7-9,TGTGCCAGCAGCCCGGGACAGGGGCGCCGGTACACTGAAGCTTTCTTT,CASSPGQGRRYTEAFF
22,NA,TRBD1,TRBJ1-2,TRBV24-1,TGTGCCACCAGTGATCCCCACACGAGGTTCAACAGGGGGCCGAGGATTAGCGGAGGCTACACCTTC,CATSDPHTRFNRGPRISGGYTF
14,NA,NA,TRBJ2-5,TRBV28,TGTGCCAGCAGTTTCAATTCGATGGGAGAGACCCAGTACTTC,CASSFNSMGETQYF
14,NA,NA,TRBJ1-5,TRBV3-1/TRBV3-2,TGTGCCAGCAGCCAAACAGGTAAAAATCAGCCCCAGCATTTT,CASSQTGKNQPQHF
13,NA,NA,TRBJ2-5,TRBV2,TGTGCCAGCAGTGGTTGGGAAGAAGAGACCCAGTACTTC,CASSGWEEETQYF
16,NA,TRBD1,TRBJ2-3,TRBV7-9,TGTGCCAGCAGCGACCGTACGGACAGGGGGCTGGATACGCAGTATTTT,CASSDRTDRGLDTQYF
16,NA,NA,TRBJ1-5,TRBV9,TGTGCCAGCAGCGTAGGATCAGGCGCTAGCAATCAGCCCCAGCATTTT,CASSVGSGASNQPQHF
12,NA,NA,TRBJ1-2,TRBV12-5,TGTGCTAGTGGTTTGAGGGCGGGTGGCTACACCTTC,CASGLRAGGYTF
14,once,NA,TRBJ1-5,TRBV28,TGTGCCATCCCGGGTGTTGCGGGCAATCAGCCCCAGCATTTT,CAIPGVAGNQPQHF
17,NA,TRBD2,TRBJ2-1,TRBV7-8,TGTGCCAGCAGCTTAGCCGGGAGGGGACTCTCCTACAATGAGCAGTTCTTC,CASSLAGRGLSYNEQFF
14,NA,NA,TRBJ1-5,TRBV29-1,TGCAGCGTTGGTGCAGGGAACGGCAATCAGCCCCAGCATTTT,CSVGAGNGNQPQHF
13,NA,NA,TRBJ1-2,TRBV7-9,TGTGCCAGCATTCGCGGGAGGGACTATGGCTACACCTTC,CASIRGRDYGYTF
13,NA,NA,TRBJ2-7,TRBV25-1,TGTGCCAGCAGTGAACGCCCCGGACGGGGGCAGTACTTC,CASSERPGRGQYF
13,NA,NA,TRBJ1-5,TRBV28,TGTGCCAGCACCCACGGGGCGGATCAGCCCCAGCATTTT,CASTHGADQPQHF
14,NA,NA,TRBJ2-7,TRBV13,TGTGCCAGCAGCTCCGGGACGGACTCCTACGAGCAGTACTTC,CASSSGTDSYEQYF
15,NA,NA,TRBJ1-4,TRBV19,TGTGCCAGTAGTATTCGTGGGTCAGGTAATGAAAAACTGTTTTTT,CASSIRGSGNEKLFF
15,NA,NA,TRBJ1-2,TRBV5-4,TGTGCCAGCAGCTTGGAGCGCGAACAGGGCTATGGCTACACCTTC,CASSLEREQGYGYTF
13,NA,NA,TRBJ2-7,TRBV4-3,TGCGCCAGCAGCACTACATGGGTCAGCGAGCAGTACTTC,CASSTTWVSEQYF
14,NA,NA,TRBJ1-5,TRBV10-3,TGTGCCATCAGTGCGGGATTGAGTGGTCAGCCCCAGCATTTT,CAISAGLSGQPQHF
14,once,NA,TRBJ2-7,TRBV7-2,TGTGCCAGCAGCCCTCGACAGGTCTCCTACGAGCAGTACTTC,CASSPRQVSYEQYF
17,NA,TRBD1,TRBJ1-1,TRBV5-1,TGCGCCAGCAGCTCTACACCCGTTGGACAGGGGAGCACTGAAGCTTTCTTT,CASSSTPVGQGSTEAFF
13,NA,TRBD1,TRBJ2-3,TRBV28,TGTGCCAGCACTGGGACAGGCACAGATACGCAGTATTTT,CASTGTGTDTQYF
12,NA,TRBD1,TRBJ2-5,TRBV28,TGTGCCAGCAGTTCCGGGACAGGGAGCCAGTACTTC,CASSSGTGSQYF
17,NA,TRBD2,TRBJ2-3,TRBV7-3,TGTGCCAGCAGCTCCAGTGGGAGCGGGGGGGCGAGAAATACGCAGTATTTT,CASSSSGSGGARNTQYF
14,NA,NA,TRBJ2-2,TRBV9,TGTGCCAGCAGCCGAACCCCGAACACCGGGGAGCTGTTTTTT,CASSRTPNTGELFF
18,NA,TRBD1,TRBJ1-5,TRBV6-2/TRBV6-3,TGTGCCAGCAGTTACGACAGGGGGCGGATATATAGCAATCAGCCCCAGCATTTT,CASSYDRGRIYSNQPQHF
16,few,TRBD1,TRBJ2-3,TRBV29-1,TGCAGCGTTGGTTCCCCGGACAGGGGTAGGACAGATACGCAGTATTTT,CSVGSPDRGRTDTQYF
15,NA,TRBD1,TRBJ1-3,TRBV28,TGTGCCAGCAGGCTACAGGGGGCGGCGGGAAACACCATATATTTT,CASRLQGAAGNTIYF
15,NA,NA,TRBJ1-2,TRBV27,TGTGCCAGCAGTCGAGACGTCTTCGGGGGTTATGGCTACACCTTC,CASSRDVFGGYGYTF